The clone carrying this T cell receptor beta chain appeared a few times. This table comes from immunoSEQ multiplex PCR, and its TCRdb copy is limited to in-frame clones, with some not included. The table shows about 680,000 clones, with around 72% occurring only once. The data belong to a study of shared clonotypes between healthy human individuals. On the study more broadly: Each donor's CD4 naive and CD4 memory cells filled three plates apiece, CD8 naive two, and CD8 memory one.

CDR1 SSHAT and CDR2 FNYEAQ come from the germline V gene (reference sequence). This CDR3 comprises 16 residues. The junction had 6 bases not matched to a gene; V was cut back by 3 bases and J by 4 bases. The source material was memory CD4+ T cells sorted from blood. Documented subset: CD45RA-negative fraction. The source is a woman in her 30s in good health. The chain employs TRBV7-7 and TRBJ2-5, with 12 bases identical to TRBD2. The CDR3 region has the DNA TGTGCCAGCAGCTTCACTAGCGGGAGGTCGGGAGAGACCCAGTACTTC. Translation: CASSFTSGRSGETQYF.